This is a list of T cell receptor beta chains from one sample in a study of naive and memory T cell subsets. TCRdb used MiXCR to reprocess the 5' RACE reads, holding one entry per CDR3 protein. The sample lists roughly 62,000 distinct CDR3 sequences, around 8% occurring once. Receptors originate from a female donor in good health. Each CDR3 is given with its conserved first and last residue. A D gene is named only where the DNA matches it firmly. Size values are once, few and many counts, or a class for expanded clones, and some rows have none.

TRBJ2-1 few - TRBV5-5 TGTGCCAGCAGCTTGGGACAGAGAAACAATGAGCAGTTCTTC CASSLGQRNNEQFF
TRBJ2-5 few - TRBV7-3 TGTGCCAGCAGCTTATCGTCAGGGGCCGGAGAGACCCAGTACTTC CASSLSSGAGETQYF
TRBJ2-7 many - TRBV25-1 TGTGCCAGCAGTGCCGACTCGTTCTCCTACGAGCAGTACTTC CASSADSFSYEQYF
TRBJ1-6 many TRBD1 TRBV12-3/TRBV12-4 TGTGCCAGCAGTGACGGGACAGGGGGTAATTCACCCCTCCACTTT CASSDGTGGNSPLHF
TRBJ2-3 - - TRBV3-1 TGTGCCAGCAGCCAAGATACGGGGTTGCCAGATACGCAGTATTTT CASSQDTGLPDTQYF
TRBJ2-7 few - TRBV7-2 TGTGCCAGCAGCGTAGGACCGGGGGCCTACGAGCAGTACTTC CASSVGPGAYEQYF
TRBJ2-3 - - TRBV7-2 TGTGCCAGCAGCCTAGCGCCGGCAGATACGCAGTATTTT CASSLAPADTQYF
TRBJ2-1 many TRBD2 TRBV14 TGTGCCAGCAGTGTGGCTAGCGGGAGCCATGAGCAGTTCTTC CASSVASGSHEQFF
TRBJ1-5 - - TRBV12-3/TRBV12-4 TGTGCCAGCAGTGCTGGGGACACTAGCAATCAGCCCCAGCATTTT CASSAGDTSNQPQHF
TRBJ2-2 - - TRBV7-8 TGTGCCAGCAGCTTTAAAAGAACGAACACCGGGGAGCTGTTTTTT CASSFKRTNTGELFF
TRBJ1-5 - - TRBV6-2/TRBV6-3 TGTGCCAGCAGTGGGCAGGAGAGTCAGCCCCAGCATTTT CASSGQESQPQHF
TRBJ2-7 many TRBD1 TRBV19 TGTGCCAGTAGTACCGGACAGGGGCCGTCGTACTACGAGCAGTACTTC CASSTGQGPSYYEQYF
TRBJ1-5 - - TRBV4-1 TGCGCCAGCAGCCAAGATGGAAATAGCAATCAGCCCCAGCATTTT CASSQDGNSNQPQHF
TRBJ1-1 - TRBD1 TRBV19 TGTGCCAGTCGCACAGGGGGCACTGAAGCTTTCTTT CASRTGGTEAFF
TRBJ2-3 - - TRBV27 TGTGCCAGCAGTCCCTACTCAGCCACAGATACGCAGTATTTT CASSPYSATDTQYF
TRBJ1-1 many - TRBV7-8 TGTGCCAGCAGCTTAGGGGTGAAGGGGCAATCTGAAGCTTTCTTT CASSLGVKGQSEAFF
TRBJ2-2 few - TRBV9 TGTGCCAGCAGCGTAGACTCAACCAACACCGGGGAGCTGTTTTTT CASSVDSTNTGELFF
TRBJ1-2 few - TRBV3-1 TGTGCCAGCAGCCCCTTGACAGCCTATGGCTACACCTTC CASSPLTAYGYTF
TRBJ2-7 few - TRBV29-1 TGCAGCGTTGAAATGGGTGAGGGCTACGAGCAGTACTTC CSVEMGEGYEQYF
TRBJ2-5 - - TRBV27 TGTGCCAGCAGAGTTACAGGGATCCCCTCAGAGACCCAGTACTTC CASRVTGIPSETQYF
TRBJ2-7 - - TRBV12-3/TRBV12-4 TGTGCCAGCAGACAGGGATCGTACGAGCAGTACTTC CASRQGSYEQYF
TRBJ2-1 many TRBD2 TRBV28 TGTGCCAGCAGTTTATCCCCCTTAGGGGGGGGACTAGCGGGAGTTGGCTCCTACAATGAGCAGTTCTTC CASSLSPLGGGLAGVGSYNEQFF